This T cell receptor beta chain came from a study of OX40 agonist ivuxolimab in advanced cancers. At the level of the study: Enrollees could have had prior anti-PD-1, anti-PD-L1 or anti-CTLA-4 therapy, which around 43% had received. Findings of the study overall: The study observed clonal expansion of CD4+ and CD8+ blood T cells by week 6 at 0.1 to 3.0 mg/kg. Antigen specificity remained undetermined for the expanded peripheral T cells.

Trimming removed 2 bases from V and 2 bases from J, with 10 bases in between. CDR1 MDHEN and CDR2 SYDVKM come from the germline V gene. This CDR3 is built from 14 residues. Data came from immunoSEQ multiplex PCR; TCRdb stores just in-frame clones and leaves some out. The table has some 80,000 clones, roughly 94% seen once. Worth noting for this clone: Its antigen remains unknown.

Material: CD4+ or CD8+ T cells sorted from blood, obtained in a trial of the OX40 agonist ivuxolimab. The J gene is TRBJ2-7, the V gene TRBV28; D is possibly TRBD1 (5 bases). The clonotype was recovered from an adult with an advanced solid tumor such as melanoma, head and neck, liver or kidney cancer. CDR3 amino acids: CASSLGRAAYEQYF. CDR3 coding DNA: TGTGCCAGCAGTTTAGGCAGGGCCGCCTACGAGCAGTACTTC.